The present entry profiles one T cell receptor (beta chain) with its context. Antigen: not known. This sample was taken from a study of monozygotic twins with inflammatory bowel disease. Study conclusions and caveats: A reduction in TCRbeta diversity (inverse Simpson) was seen in IBD patients relative to healthy co-twins.

Samples each yielded cDNA through eight separate reactions. TCRdb reprocessed the 5' RACE reads and stores each CDR3 protein as one record, lacking DNA. The ten most abundant clones cover roughly 7% of a sample with 150,000 to 200,000 distinct CDR3 sequences. Without any T cell sorting, total RNA was isolated from whole blood. The CDR3 sequence is 14 residues long. The chain couples TRBV12-3 or TRBV12-4 to TRBJ2-4; TCRdb lists TRBD1, though no DNA is available to test this call. Source material: blood. The receptor was isolated from a human donor with ulcerative colitis or Crohn's disease, or a healthy co-twin of an affected twin (not recorded which). Here the CDR3 reads CASREGTVKNIQYF.